These 23 T cell receptor beta chains were all obtained from the same sample, sequenced in a study of cytomegalovirus exposure and HLA in healthy donors. It was with 60 Vbeta and 13 Jbeta primers that the PCR ran. TCRdb's copy holds only in-frame clones and misses some; the assay was immunoSEQ multiplex PCR. The repertoire holds roughly 80,000 clones, with roughly 79% as singletons. The sample consisted of PBMCs. The source of these receptors is a woman under 40 in good health and CMV-seronegative.

The V and J genes are TRBV6-5 and TRBJ2-7; 8 nucleotides line up with TRBD1. Unmatched junction bases numbered 5, after V lost 8 bases and J lost 2 bases. Per the germline V gene, CDR1 is MNHEY and CDR2 is SVGAGI. This CDR3 has 13 residues. In DNA, the CDR3 is TGTGCCAGCGTACAGGGGGGAGCCTACGAGCAGTACTTC. Its protein product is CASVQGGAYEQYF.

The chain employs TRBV11-1 and TRBJ1-2, with TRBD1 as a possible D gene (6 bases). Trimming removed 1 base at V and 9 bases at J, with 18 bases between. Germline CDR1 reads SGHAT; CDR2 reads FQDESV (reference sequence). This CDR3 comprises 15 residues. The CDR3: CASSLGGQTPKSYTF. CDR3 bases: TGTGCCAGCAGCTTAGGGGGGCAGACTCCTAAGAGCTACACCTTC.

V and J are TRBV19 and TRBJ2-2; no reliable D call. V was clipped by 0 bases and J by 4 bases, with 9 bases between them. CDR3 length: 15 amino acids. Germline assignment: CDR1 LNHDA and CDR2 SQIVND (reference sequence). In DNA, the CDR3 is TGTGCCAGTAGTATAGATCGTTTGAGCACCGGGGAGCTGTTTTTT. This translates into CASSIDRLSTGELFF.

The rearrangement links TRBV6-5 to TRBJ1-1; D call uncertain. Germline V CDR1 and CDR2: MNHEY, SVGAGI. This CDR3 spans 14 amino acids. Trimming shortened V by 2 bases and J by 2 bases, and 9 bases separated the two germline ends. The CDR3 bases are TGTGCCAGCAGTTACCCCGGTCGAAACACTGAAGCTTTCTTT. Its translation is CASSYPGRNTEAFF.

The chain couples TRBV12-5 to TRBJ2-3; 9 bases line up with TRBD2. This CDR3 is 13 amino acids long. Trimming at V came to 5 bases and at J to 4 bases, leaving 1 base not matched to a gene. CDR1 LGHNT and CDR2 FRNRAP come from the germline V gene. The chain's CDR3 is CASGPSGADTQYF. CDR3 nucleotides: TGTGCTAGTGGTCCTAGCGGGGCAGATACGCAGTATTTT.

The rearrangement uses TRBV30 and TRBJ2-3; 8 bases fit TRBD2. J was trimmed by 1 base and V by 2 bases; bases with no gene match: 5. The V gene's germline CDR1 is GTSNPN and CDR2 SVGIG (reference sequence). The CDR3 runs 15 residues. In nucleotides, the CDR3 is TGTGCCTGGAGTTTTAGCGGGACGGGCACAGATACGCAGTATTTT. Translating gives CAWSFSGTGTDTQYF.

This chain connects TRBV18 to TRBJ1-1; 10 bases are a match to TRBD1. This CDR3 has 19 residues. With V trimmed by 6 bases and J by 0 bases, 16 bases remained unmatched. Per the germline V gene, CDR1 is KGHSH and CDR2 is LQKENI. CDR3 loop: CASSRVRTGGILMNTEAFF. CDR3 coding DNA: TGTGCCAGCTCGCGCGTGCGGACAGGGGGAATACTCATGAACACTGAAGCTTTCTTT.

The chain employs TRBV7-3 and TRBJ2-1; 9 nucleotides line up with TRBD2. CDR3 size: 16 residues. Unmatched junction bases numbered 14, after V lost 5 bases and J lost 9 bases. Germline lookup yields CDR1 SGHTA and CDR2 FQGTGA. The CDR3 sequence is CASSPLGAGGRIEQFF. CDR3 in DNA: TGTGCCAGCAGCCCCCTGGGAGCGGGAGGACGTATTGAGCAGTTCTTC.

This sequence joins TRBV19 and TRBJ1-6; 12 bases agree with TRBD1. The junction had 9 bases not matched to a gene; V was cut back by 4 bases and J by 8 bases. CDR1 is LNHDA and CDR2 is SQIVND in the germline V gene (reference sequence). The CDR3 consists of 17 residues. The CDR3 sequence is CASSTNRDRGLDSPLHF. Here the CDR3 DNA reads TGTGCCAGTAGTACCAACCGGGACAGGGGGCTGGATTCACCCCTCCACTTT.

The chain links TRBV29-1 to TRBJ2-7, with 8 bases that match TRBD1. The germline V gene encodes CDR1 SQVTM and CDR2 ANQGSEA. The CDR3 loop spans 13 amino acids. V trimming: 7 bases; J trimming: 2 bases; junction bases outside the gene matches: 7. CDR3 DNA sequence: TGCAGCGCCGCCGGACAGGGAACCTACGAGCAGTACTTC. This codes for CSAAGQGTYEQYF.

As regards this clone: One junction end does not reproduce the germline sequence, and a read error may be involved. CDR3 DNA sequence: TGTTCCAGCAGCTCCGCGTCCTACGAGCAGTACTTC. Its translation is CSSSSASYEQYF. The V and J genes are TRBV7-9 and TRBJ2-5; D is uncertain. The DNA end lines up better with TRBJ2-7; the J call may be wrong. The length of the CDR3 is 12 residues. The germline gives CDR1 SEHNR, CDR2 FQNEAQ (reference sequence).

The chain combines TRBV5-6 with TRBJ2-5; 11 bases align to TRBD2. Germline V gene data show CDR1 as SGHDT and CDR2 as YYEEEE. The CDR3 is 14 amino acids. V was clipped by 5 bases and J by 4 bases; unmatched bases: 4. This CDR3 is CASRNGLAGETQYF. The CDR3 coding sequence is TGTGCCAGCAGGAACGGACTAGCGGGAGAGACCCAGTACTTC.

This sequence joins TRBV5-4 and TRBJ1-6; possibly TRBD1 for D (6 bases). The CDR3 loop spans 15 amino acids. V lost 2 bases to trimming and J lost 9 bases, with 15 bases between them. Germline values: CDR1 SGHNT, CDR2 YYREEE (reference sequence). The CDR3, as DNA: TGTGCCAGCAGCTTATCACAGGGTTGGGGTTCACCCCTCCACTTT. The encoded protein is CASSLSQGWGSPLHF.

The V and J genes are TRBV19 and TRBJ2-1; TRBD2 matches 7 bases. CDR3 length: 15 amino acids. The germline V gene encodes CDR1 LNHDA and CDR2 SQIVND (reference sequence). Trimming cost V 4 bases and J 2 bases; bases outside gene matches: 5. This CDR3 reads CASSTHSGAYNEQFF. The CDR3 bases are TGTGCCAGTAGTACCCACAGCGGGGCCTACAATGAGCAGTTCTTC. Full variable domain (remainder filled in from reference TRBV19 and TRBJ2-1): DGGITQSPKYLFRKEGQNVTLSCEQNLNHDAMYWYRQDPGQGLRLIYYSQIVNDFQKGDIAEGYSVSREKKESFPLTVTSAQKNPTAFYLCASSTHSGAYNEQFFGPGTRLTVL.

A remark on this clone: Compared with germline, one end of the junction differs, possibly owing to a read error. The chain employs TRBV7-9 and TRBJ1-1; 7 bases align to TRBD1. Germline loops: CDR1 SEHNR, CDR2 FQNEAQ (reference sequence). This CDR3 is built from 15 residues. For the CDR3, the DNA is TGTTCCAGCAGCCCACTTACAGGGGTTCTAACTGAAGCTTTCTTT. It codes for CSSSPLTGVLTEAFF. The variable domain in full, with the rest retrieved from reference TRBV7-9 and TRBJ1-1, is DTGVSQNPRHKITKRGQNVTFRCDPISEHNRLYWYRQTLGQGPEFLTYFQNEAQLEKSRLLSDRFSAERPKGSFSTLEIQRTEQGDSAMYLCSSSPLTGVLTEAFFGQGTRLTVV.

The chain links TRBV6-1 to TRBJ2-3; a possible D gene is TRBD1 (5 bases). V was shortened by 3 bases and J by 1 base, with 11 bases between the two germline ends. The germline V gene has CDR1 MNHNS and CDR2 SASEGT. The CDR3 contains 15 residues. The CDR3 DNA reads as TGTGCCAGCAGTGAGGGGCAGGGCGGCACAGATACGCAGTATTTT. It yields the protein CASSEGQGGTDTQYF.

V and J are TRBV28 and TRBJ1-3; D unclear. Germline values: CDR1 MDHEN, CDR2 SYDVKM. The V gene lost 3 bases and the J gene lost 0 bases, with 12 bases spanning the gap. This CDR3 is built from 16 residues. The CDR3 coding sequence is TGTGCCAGCAGTTTGCCAGGAGGAGGCTCTGGAAACACCATATATTTT. Amino acids: CASSLPGGGSGNTIYF.

For the CDR3, the DNA is TGTGCCAGCAGCGTGGGTTTAATGACACGACAGTGGGATGAGCAGTTCTTC. Protein product: CASSVGLMTRQWDEQFF. V and J are TRBV9 and TRBJ2-1, with TRBD1 as a possible D gene (5 bases). Trimming removed 2 bases at V and 8 bases at J, with 23 bases between. Germline CDR1 and CDR2: SGDLS and YYNGEE. This CDR3 region has 17 residues.

The J gene is TRBJ1-3, the V gene TRBV28; 7 nucleotides agree with TRBD1. V trimming: 7 bases; J trimming: 1 base; junction bases outside the gene matches: 4. Germline CDR1 is MDHEN and CDR2 is SYDVKM. This CDR3 is 14 amino acids long. The CDR3 here is CASIEQGSGNTIYF. DNA for the CDR3: TGTGCCAGCATCGAACAGGGGTCTGGAAACACCATATATTTT.

This clone has only a few counts. The genes are TRBV28 and TRBJ2-5; D may be TRBD1 (6 bases). Germline CDR1 and CDR2: MDHEN and SYDVKM. Between the trimmed V and J ends, which lost 3 bases and 14 bases, there was a span of 16 bases. The CDR3 is 12 residues long. The CDR3 region has the DNA TGTGCCAGCAGTTTCCGAGGACAGAGGGAATACTTC. This codes for CASSFRGQREYF.

The rearrangement joins TRBV5-1 to TRBJ1-1, with 7 bases fitting TRBD1. Per germline, CDR1 SGHRS and CDR2 YFSETQ. V shed 8 bases and J 4 bases; nucleotides not matched to a gene: 5. CDR3 length equals 12 residues. The CDR3 sequence is CASRRQGTEAFF. CDR3 nucleotide sequence: TGCGCCAGTAGAAGACAGGGCACTGAAGCTTTCTTT.

V is TRBV28 and J is TRBJ1-1; 11 bases align to TRBD1. V dropped 7 bases and J dropped 6; count of bases not matched to a gene: 13. This CDR3 is built from 16 residues. Looked up from germline, CDR1 is MDHEN and CDR2 is SYDVKM. The CDR3 here is CASTSRDRGMRAEAFF. The CDR3 bases are TGTGCCAGCACCTCCCGGGACAGGGGGATGAGGGCTGAAGCTTTCTTT.

This clone has a handful of counts. The V call is TRBV6-1, the J call TRBJ1-1, with D hard to call. The V end lost 6 bases, the J end lost 1 base, and 9 bases lay between the germline ends. Looked up from germline, CDR1 is MNHNS and CDR2 is SASEGT. CDR3 length equals 13 residues. The CDR3 protein is CASRASSNTEAFF. The CDR3 DNA reads TGTGCCAGCAGAGCCTCATCGAACACTGAAGCTTTCTTT.